The T cell receptor (beta chain) under discussion was sequenced for a study of blood T cells in healthy people across ages. Findings and caveats of the study: Relative to aged donors, long-lived donors carried more naive CD4+ cells and displayed higher diversity.

This clonotype was counted at least ten times. No antigen is known for it. The amount of total RNA extracted per sample was at least 5 micrograms. With 2 bases clipped from V and 2 bases from J, the junction kept 5 bases outside the gene matches. CDR1 and CDR2 (germline): DFQATT, SNEGSKA (reference sequence). This CDR3 is built from 15 residues. The authors ran a second PCR of about 7 to 11 cycles using a sample-barcoded 5' primer and a J-beta primer mix. A template-switch adaptor that had 12 random nucleotides put a tag on each cDNA molecule. MiXCR, run by TCRdb on the 5' RACE reads, gives a single entry per CDR3 protein. The data show roughly 680,000 distinct CDR3 sequences, under 65% seen once.

The rearrangement links TRBV20-1 to TRBJ2-3; the match to TRBD2 covers 9 bases. The sample consisted of blood. This TCR was recovered from an elderly woman in good health. CDR3 DNA sequence: TGCAGTGCTAGAACCCCTAGCGGGGCCACAGATACGCAGTATTTT. Its protein product is CSARTPSGATDTQYF.